This T cell receptor beta chain was captured by sequencing in a study of blood T cells in healthy people across ages. Ranging in age from about 6 to 90, the donors were healthy Caucasian individuals from Russia. Every donor provided roughly 10 milliliters of peripheral blood. As to this clonotype: Its antigen is unidentified.

General study points: Researchers deemed the diversity estimates from one million T cells underestimates. Observed TCR beta diversity per million T cells went down as age went up. This fall followed a roughly linear course with age.

For the second PCR, which ran for roughly 6 to 11 cycles, a sample-barcoded 5' primer and a J-beta primer mix were used. TCRdb independently ran MiXCR on the 5' RACE reads; one entry per CDR3 protein. The repertoire has about 1 million distinct CDR3 sequences, 45% of them found once; the top ten carry approximately 17%. Input material: blood. The clonotype was recovered from a woman in her sixties or seventies in good health.

The CDR3 DNA follows: TGTGCCAGCAGACCACCGGGACTCTCTAACTATGGCTACACCTTC. Protein product: CASRPPGLSNYGYTF. J is TRBJ1-2 and V is TRBV6-5, with D maybe TRBD1 (5 bases). This CDR3 region has 15 residues. V lost 6 bases and J lost 0, with 14 bases in between. From germline, CDR1 is MNHEY and CDR2 SVGAGI.